This T cell receptor beta chain was recorded in a study of STAT5B mutations in CD4+ large granular lymphocyte leukemia. Sequencing was performed with immunoSEQ multiplex PCR; in TCRdb, only in-frame clones are kept and a portion is missing. The repertoire holds roughly 32,000 clones, with approximately 88% as singletons. Whole-study results and caveats: Without HLA matching, higher CD4+ than CD8+ T-LGLL clonality could reflect small sample size.

Points on this clone: Antigen: not known.

The CDR3 consists of 13 residues. The V and J ends lost 3 bases and 4 bases, in that order; junction bases with no gene match: 3. The germline V gene has CDR1 SQVTM and CDR2 ANQGSEA. This TCR was recovered from a human donor in good health. Sequenced sample: CD4+ T cells from blood buffy coats. The rearrangement joins TRBV29-1 to TRBJ2-5; 9 bases match TRBD1. Here the CDR3 DNA reads TGCAGCGTTGAGGGGACAGGGTCAGAGACCCAGTACTTC. Residues: CSVEGTGSETQYF.